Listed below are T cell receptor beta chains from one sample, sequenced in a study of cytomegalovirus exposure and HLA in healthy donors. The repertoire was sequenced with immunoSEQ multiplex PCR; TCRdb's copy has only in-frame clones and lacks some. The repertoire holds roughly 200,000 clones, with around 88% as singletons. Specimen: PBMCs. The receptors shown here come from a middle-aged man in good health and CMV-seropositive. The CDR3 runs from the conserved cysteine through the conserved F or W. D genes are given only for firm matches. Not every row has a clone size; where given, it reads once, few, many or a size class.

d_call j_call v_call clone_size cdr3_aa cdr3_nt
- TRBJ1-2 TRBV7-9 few CASSGGSVQGDYGYTF TGTGCCAGCAGCGGGGGCTCGGTCCAAGGGGACTATGGCTACACCTTC
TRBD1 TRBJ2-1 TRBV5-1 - CASSLRRGQGYNEQFF TGCGCCAGCAGCCTGCGGAGGGGACAGGGCTACAATGAGCAGTTCTTC
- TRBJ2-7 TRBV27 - CASSFPFSYEQYF TGTGCCAGCAGTTTCCCCTTCTCCTACGAGCAGTACTTC
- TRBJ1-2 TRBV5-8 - CASSLADRRNYGYTF TGTGCCAGCAGCTTGGCTGACAGACGGAACTATGGCTACACCTTC
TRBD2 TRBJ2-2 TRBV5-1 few CASSQGLAGGRTGELFF TGCGCCAGCAGCCAGGGACTAGCGGGAGGAAGGACCGGGGAGCTGTTTTTT
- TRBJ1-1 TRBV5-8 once CASSTTDSNTEAFF TGTGCCAGCAGCACTACAGACAGTAACACTGAAGCTTTCTTT
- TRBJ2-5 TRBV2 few CASLREYQETQYF TGTGCCAGCCTACGGGAGTACCAAGAGACCCAGTACTTC
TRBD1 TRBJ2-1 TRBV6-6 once CASKGGAGNEQFF TGTGCCAGCAAAGGGGGCGCAGGCAATGAGCAGTTCTTC
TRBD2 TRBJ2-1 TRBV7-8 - CASSLGLAGGPLIYNEQFF TGTGCCAGCAGCTTAGGACTAGCGGGAGGGCCTCTTATCTACAATGAGCAGTTCTTC
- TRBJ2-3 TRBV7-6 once CASSLAGSTSTDTQYF TGTGCCAGCAGCTTAGCGGGGAGTACTAGCACAGATACGCAGTATTTT
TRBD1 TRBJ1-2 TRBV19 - CASTGDRSDYGYTF TGTGCCAGTACCGGGGACAGAAGTGACTATGGCTACACCTTC
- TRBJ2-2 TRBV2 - CASSEALPEVTGPRDGELFF TGTGCCAGCAGTGAAGCGCTTCCTGAAGTGACAGGTCCTCGGGACGGGGAGCTGTTTTTT
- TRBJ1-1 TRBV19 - CASSIGWDFTEAFF TGTGCCAGTAGTATCGGCTGGGACTTCACTGAAGCTTTCTTT
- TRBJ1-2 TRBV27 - CASSLSGGGNYGYTF TGTGCCAGCAGTTTAAGCGGGGGAGGCAACTATGGCTACACCTTC
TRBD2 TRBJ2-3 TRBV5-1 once CASRGLAVFSDTQYF TGCGCCAGCAGAGGACTAGCGGTTTTTTCAGATACGCAGTATTTT
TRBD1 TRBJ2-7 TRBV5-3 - CARSSDRVDGEQYF TGTGCCAGAAGCTCTGACAGGGTCGATGGCGAGCAGTACTTC
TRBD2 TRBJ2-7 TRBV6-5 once CASKPTLAGYEQYF TGTGCCAGCAAACCGACACTAGCGGGCTACGAGCAGTACTTC
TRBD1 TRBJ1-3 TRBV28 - CASSFPSSGQILLSGNTIYF TGTGCCAGCAGTTTCCCCTCCTCGGGACAGATCTTACTCTCTGGAAACACCATATATTTT
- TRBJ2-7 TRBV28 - CATIGAYEQYF TGTGCCACCATCGGTGCCTACGAGCAGTACTTC